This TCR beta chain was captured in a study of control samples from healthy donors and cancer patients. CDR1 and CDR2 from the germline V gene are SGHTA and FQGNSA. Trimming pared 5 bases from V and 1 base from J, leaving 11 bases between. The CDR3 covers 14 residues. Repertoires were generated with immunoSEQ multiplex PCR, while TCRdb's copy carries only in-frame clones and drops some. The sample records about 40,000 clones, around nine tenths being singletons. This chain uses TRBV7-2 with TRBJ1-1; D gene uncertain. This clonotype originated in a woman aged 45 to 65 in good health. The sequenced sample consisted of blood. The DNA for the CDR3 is TGTGCCAGCAGCCCCACGACTGGGAACACTGAAGCTTTCTTT. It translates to CASSPTTGNTEAFF. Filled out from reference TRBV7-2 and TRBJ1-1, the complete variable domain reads GAGVSQSPSNKVTEKGKDVELRCDPISGHTALYWYRQSLGQGLEFLIYFQGNSAPDKSGLPSDRFSAERTGGSVSTLTIQRTQQEDSAVYLCASSPTTGNTEAFFGQGTRLTVV.